This record looks at one TCR beta chain sequence and its context. This sample was included in a study of control samples from healthy donors and cancer patients. The method was immunoSEQ multiplex PCR; TCRdb's version includes in-frame clones alone and lacks a portion of them. The sample lists 130,000 to 150,000 clones; under 90% were seen once. The V segment lost 3 bases and the J segment 5 bases; nucleotides outside the gene matches: 8. Germline V gives CDR1 SQVTM, CDR2 ANQGSEA. The CDR3 runs 14 residues. This chain links TRBV29-1 with TRBJ1-2; 8 nucleotides line up with TRBD1. This receptor was taken from a man younger than 40 in good health. The sample comprised blood. DNA of the CDR3: TGCAGCGTTGACCAGCCGGGACAGGTATATGGCTACACCTTC. Protein product: CSVDQPGQVYGYTF.